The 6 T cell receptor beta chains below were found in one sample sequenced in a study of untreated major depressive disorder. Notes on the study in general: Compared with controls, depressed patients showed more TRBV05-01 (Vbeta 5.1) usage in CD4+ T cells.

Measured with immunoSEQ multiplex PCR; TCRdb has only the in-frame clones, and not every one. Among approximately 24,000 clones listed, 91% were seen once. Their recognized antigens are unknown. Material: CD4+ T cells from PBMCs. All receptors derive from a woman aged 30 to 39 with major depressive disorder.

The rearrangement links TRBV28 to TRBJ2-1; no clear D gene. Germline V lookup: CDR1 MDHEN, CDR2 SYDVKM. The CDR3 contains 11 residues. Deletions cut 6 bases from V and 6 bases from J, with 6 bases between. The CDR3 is CASRLFNEQFF. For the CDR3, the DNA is TGTGCCAGCAGACTGTTCAATGAGCAGTTCTTC.

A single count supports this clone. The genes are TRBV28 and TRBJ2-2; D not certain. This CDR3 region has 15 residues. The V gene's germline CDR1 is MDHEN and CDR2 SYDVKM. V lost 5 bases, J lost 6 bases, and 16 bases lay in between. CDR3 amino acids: CASSTWARDPGELFF. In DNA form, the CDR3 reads TGTGCCAGCAGTACATGGGCTAGGGATCCCGGGGAGCTGTTTTTT.

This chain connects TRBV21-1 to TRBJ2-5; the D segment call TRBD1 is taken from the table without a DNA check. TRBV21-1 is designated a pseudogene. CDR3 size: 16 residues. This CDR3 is CASSPSNGRTGETQYF. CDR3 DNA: TGTGCCAGCAGCCCCTCAAACGGCAGGACAGGGGAGACCCAGTACTTC.

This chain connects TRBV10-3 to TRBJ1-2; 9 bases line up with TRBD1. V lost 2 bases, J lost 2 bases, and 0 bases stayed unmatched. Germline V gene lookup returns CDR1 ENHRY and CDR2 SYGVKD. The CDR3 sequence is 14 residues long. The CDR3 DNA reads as TGTGCCATCAGTGAGGGACAGGGGAACTATGGCTACACCTTC. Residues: CAISEGQGNYGYTF.

CDR3 in amino acids: CASSGTAKDTQYF. CDR3 DNA sequence: TGTGCCAGCAGCGGGACCGCCAAGGATACGCAGTATTTT. The chain employs TRBV6-5 and TRBJ2-3; D is possibly TRBD1 or TRBD2 (5 bases each). The germline CDR1 and CDR2 sequences are MNHEY and SVGAGI. V was trimmed by 6 bases and J by 6 bases, leaving 13 bases between them. The CDR3 covers 13 residues.

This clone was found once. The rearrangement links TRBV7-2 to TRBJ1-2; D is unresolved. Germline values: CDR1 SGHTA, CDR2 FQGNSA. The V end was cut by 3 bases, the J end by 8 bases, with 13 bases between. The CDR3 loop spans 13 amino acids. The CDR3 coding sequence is TGTGCCAGCAGCTTTCCGGGTGTTGGAGGCTACACCTTC. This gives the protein CASSFPGVGGYTF.